These 9 T cell receptor beta chains originate from one sample sequenced in a study of blood T cell repertoires in COVID-19 (dated by TCRdb to the early 2020s). Library preparation employed the immunoSEQ multiplex PCR assay. In TCRdb, the immuneACCESS table is reduced to in-frame sequences with V and J assigned. These tables do not hold every clone; where another copy was compared, an unresolved V gene accounts for under half, and the others remain unexplained. The sample contains some 72,000 clones, 80% to 90% of them found a single time. Jointly, the top ten make up 0.55% to 0.75% of the sample. Sequences were obtained from peripheral blood. Receptor source: a man in his sixties with acute or convalescent COVID-19.

This chain connects TRBV5-1 to TRBJ2-7, with TRBD1 matching over 8 bases. In germline, CDR1 is SGHRS, CDR2 YFSETQ. V lost 5 bases, J lost 1 base, and 8 bases stayed unmatched. There are 15 residues in the CDR3. CDR3: CASREQGASSYEQYF. The CDR3 DNA is TGCGCCAGCAGAGAGCAGGGGGCTTCATCCTACGAGCAGTACTTC.

The chain couples TRBV24-1 to TRBJ2-2; tentative D call: TRBD1 (6 bases). Trimming removed 4 bases from V and 7 bases from J, with 12 bases in between. CDR1 KGHDR and CDR2 SFDVKD come from the germline V gene. This CDR3 region has 14 residues. CDR3 sequence (DNA): TGTGCCACCAGTGAACACAGGGCTGGCGGGGAGCTGTTTTTT. It codes for CATSEHRAGGELFF.

This chain joins TRBV6-6 and TRBJ2-2; D gene unclear. This CDR3 region has 13 residues. Trimming removed 6 bases from V and 6 bases from J, with 11 bases in between. Germline V CDR1 and CDR2: MNHNY, SVGAGI (reference sequence). The CDR3, as DNA: TGTGCCAGCAGGATGATCGAGGCCGGGGAGCTGTTTTTT. Translated, it gives CASRMIEAGELFF.

The chain joins TRBV5-4 to TRBJ1-2; 9 nucleotides agree with TRBD1. The CDR3 contains 14 residues. Trimming at V came to 4 bases and at J to 8 bases, leaving 9 bases not matched to a gene. The germline V gene has CDR1 SGHNT and CDR2 YYREEE (reference sequence). CDR3 sequence reads: CASSRGTGQGGYTF. CDR3 sequence (DNA): TGTGCCAGCAGCCGTGGGACAGGGCAAGGGGGCTACACCTTC.

The rearrangement joins TRBV6-6 to TRBJ2-5; 15 bases match TRBD2. V lost 7 bases and J lost 5; bases outside the gene matches: 5. The germline V gene encodes CDR1 MNHNY and CDR2 SVGAGI (reference sequence). The CDR3 contains 15 residues. DNA for the CDR3: TGTGCCAGCAACCCGGGACTAGCGGGGGGTGAGACCCAGTACTTC. It is translated as CASNPGLAGGETQYF.

DNA for the CDR3: TGCAGCGTTGGGGACAGGAGTAACACTGAAGCTTTCTTT. This sequence encodes CSVGDRSNTEAFF. This chain links TRBV29-1 with TRBJ1-1; 8 bases are a match to TRBD1. CDR1 SQVTM and CDR2 ANQGSEA come from the germline V gene. This CDR3 region has 13 residues. V dropped 4 bases and J dropped 2; count of bases not matched to a gene: 3.

The V gene is TRBV15, the J gene TRBJ1-1; no clear D. This CDR3 has 14 amino acids. V gave up 1 base and J gave up 2 bases, with 8 bases separating them. Per germline, CDR1 LNHNV and CDR2 YYDKDF (reference sequence). Here the CDR3 reads CATSRGHSNTEAFF. The CDR3 nucleotides are TGTGCCACCAGCAGAGGACACAGCAACACTGAAGCTTTCTTT.

This chain links TRBV19 with TRBJ2-7; D is perhaps TRBD2 (5 bases). The CDR3 has 13 residues. Trimming pared 3 bases from V and 2 bases from J, leaving 8 bases between. Germline loops: CDR1 LNHDA, CDR2 SQIVND (reference sequence). CDR3 in DNA: TGTGCCAGTAGTATTAGCGAAACCTACGAGCAGTACTTC. This gives the protein CASSISETYEQYF.

The chain is built from TRBV3-1 (or the pseudogene TRBV3-2) and TRBJ2-3; D is unresolved. Trimming cost V 0 bases and J 9 bases, with 13 bases left between them. This CDR3 has 14 residues. CDR1 LGHDT and CDR2 YNNKEL come from the germline V gene (reference sequence). The CDR3 loop reads CASSQDMTPGTQYF. The DNA for the CDR3 is TGTGCCAGCAGCCAAGATATGACTCCCGGGACGCAGTATTTT.